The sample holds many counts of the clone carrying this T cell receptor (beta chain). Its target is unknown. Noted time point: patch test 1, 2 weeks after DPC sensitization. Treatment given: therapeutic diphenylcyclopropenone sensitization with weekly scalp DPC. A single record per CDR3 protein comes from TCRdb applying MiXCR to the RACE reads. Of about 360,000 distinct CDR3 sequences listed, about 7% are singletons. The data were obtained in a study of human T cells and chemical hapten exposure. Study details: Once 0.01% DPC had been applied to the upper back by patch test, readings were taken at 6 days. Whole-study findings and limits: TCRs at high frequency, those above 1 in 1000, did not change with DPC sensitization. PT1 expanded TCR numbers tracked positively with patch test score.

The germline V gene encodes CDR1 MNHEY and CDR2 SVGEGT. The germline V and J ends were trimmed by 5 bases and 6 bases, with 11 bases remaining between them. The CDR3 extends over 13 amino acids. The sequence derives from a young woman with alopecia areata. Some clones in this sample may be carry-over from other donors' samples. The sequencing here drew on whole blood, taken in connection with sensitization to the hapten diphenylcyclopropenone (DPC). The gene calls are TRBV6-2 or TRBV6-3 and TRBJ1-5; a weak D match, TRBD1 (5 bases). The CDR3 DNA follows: TGTGCCAGCAGTCCTCCGGGGCGTCAGCCCCAGCATTTT. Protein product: CASSPPGRQPQHF.